The 11 T cell receptor beta chains reported below all come from one sample, sequenced in a study of blood T cell repertoires in COVID-19. Profiling relied on immunoSEQ multiplex PCR, and the TCRdb table lists in-frame clones only, not all of them. The sample yields roughly 130,000 clones, about 80% seen once. What was sequenced was peripheral blood. The receptor set was obtained from a woman in her forties or fifties with acute or convalescent COVID-19.

For this clone: A junction end diverges from the germline sequence, so it may reflect a read error. This chain links TRBV30 with TRBJ1-1; no clear D gene. The CDR3 has 11 amino acids. Germline V gives CDR1 GTSNPN, CDR2 SVGIG (reference sequence). CDR3 nucleotides: TGTGCCTGGAGTCACGACACCGAAGCTTTCTTT. Its protein product is CAWSHDTEAFF.

V usage is TRBV6-6 and J usage is TRBJ1-4, with a weak D call TRBD1 (6 bases). The length of the CDR3 is 16 residues. The V end was cut by 2 bases, the J end by 4 bases, with 14 bases between. Per germline, CDR1 MNHNY and CDR2 SVGAGI (reference sequence). The CDR3 sequence: CASSYGGQSGNEKLFF. CDR3 nucleotide sequence: TGTGCCAGCAGTTACGGCGGACAGTCGGGTAATGAAAAACTGTTTTTT.

The CDR3 DNA sequence: TGTGCCTGGAGTGAAGCGGGAGAGCAGTACTTC. Amino acids: CAWSEAGEQYF. The chain links TRBV30 to TRBJ2-7; the match to TRBD2 covers 7 bases. The CDR3 spans 11 residues. Germline CDR1 is GTSNPN and CDR2 is SVGIG (reference sequence). V trimming: 1 base; J trimming: 7 bases; junction bases outside the gene matches: 1.

The genes are TRBV29-1 and TRBJ1-2; possibly TRBD1 for D (5 bases). Trimming left V 4 bases short and J 2 bases short, with 20 bases between. There are 16 residues in the CDR3. Germline assignment: CDR1 SQVTM and CDR2 ANQGSEA. The CDR3 protein is CSVGGSWTNKNYGYTF. The CDR3 nucleotides are TGCAGCGTTGGGGGTTCTTGGACAAATAAAAACTATGGCTACACCTTC. The full variable domain, rest sourced from reference TRBV29-1 and TRBJ1-2, is SAVISQKPSRDICQRGTSLTIQCQVDSQVTMMFWYRQQPGQSLTLIATANQGSEATYESGFVIDKFPISRPNLTFSTLTVSNMSPEDSSIYLCSVGGSWTNKNYGYTFGSGTRLTVV.

The chain combines TRBV27 with TRBJ2-3; 14 bases line up with TRBD2. This CDR3 contains 17 residues. Trimming took 5 bases from V and 6 from J; bases not matched to a gene: 10. Germline lookup yields CDR1 MNHEY and CDR2 SMNVEV (reference sequence). The CDR3 DNA follows: TGTGCCAGCAGTCCTGTTGGACTAGCGGGGGGTTTGGATACGCAGTATTTT. This encodes CASSPVGLAGGLDTQYF.

The J gene is TRBJ2-1, the V gene TRBV19; the D is unclear. Germline V gene data show CDR1 as LNHDA and CDR2 as SQIVND (reference sequence). V lost 1 base to trimming and J lost 7 bases, with 5 bases between them. The CDR3 is 12 residues long. CDR3 bases: TGTGCCAGTAGTATAGTCGGGAATGAGCAGTTCTTC. This encodes CASSIVGNEQFF.

In this sample, this clone turned up once. The J gene is TRBJ2-4, the V gene TRBV5-8; 7 positions match TRBD1. Germline V gene data show CDR1 as SGHTS and CDR2 as YDEGEE. The CDR3 consists of 17 residues. J lost 0 bases, V lost 0 bases, and 6 bases had no gene match. The CDR3 region has the DNA TGTGCCAGCAGCTTGGTGCAGGGGGTTCGAGCCAAAAACATTCAGTACTTC. Translating it yields CASSLVQGVRAKNIQYF.

The chain links TRBV2 to TRBJ2-3; tentatively, D is TRBD2 (5 bases). V gave up 6 bases and J gave up 1 base, with 14 bases separating them. The CDR3 is 15 amino acids. The germline V gene has CDR1 SNHLY and CDR2 FYNNEI. CDR3 sequence reads: CASSSGERGTDTQYF. The CDR3 coding sequence is TGTGCCAGCAGCTCCGGGGAACGGGGCACAGATACGCAGTATTTT.

The chain joins TRBV5-4 to TRBJ1-6; the D is unclear. V lost 0 bases to trimming and J lost 9 bases, with 7 bases between them. This CDR3 has 13 amino acids. CDR1 and CDR2 (germline): SGHNT, YYREEE (reference sequence). CDR3 amino acids: CASSLDIRSPLHF. CDR3 nucleotide sequence: TGTGCCAGCAGCTTGGATATTCGTTCACCCCTCCACTTT.

The rearrangement joins TRBV30 to TRBJ1-3, with D possibly TRBD1 on 6 matching bases. The ends were cut back, 2 bases at V and 0 bases at J, with 11 bases in the middle. Germline V gives CDR1 GTSNPN, CDR2 SVGIG (reference sequence). This CDR3 is built from 15 residues. As DNA, the CDR3 is TGTGCCTGGAGTAAAGGACAGCTCTCTGGAAACACCATATATTTT. This translates into CAWSKGQLSGNTIYF. Supplemented by reference TRBV30 and TRBJ1-3, the full variable domain reads SQTIHQWPATLVQPVGSPLSLECTVEGTSNPNLYWYRQAAGRGLQLLFYSVGIGQISSEVPQNLSASRPQDRQFILSSKKLLLSDSGFYLCAWSKGQLSGNTIYFGEGSWLTVV.

This chain connects TRBV3-1 (or the pseudogene TRBV3-2) to TRBJ2-2; D might be TRBD1 (5 bases). CDR1 is LGHDT and CDR2 is YNNKEL in the germline V gene (reference sequence). CDR3 length: 16 amino acids. V was trimmed by 0 bases and J by 5 bases, leaving 13 bases between them. In DNA form, the CDR3 reads TGTGCCAGCAGCCAAGAAAGGGGCCTTATTACCGGGGAGCTGTTTTTT. Protein product: CASSQERGLITGELFF.